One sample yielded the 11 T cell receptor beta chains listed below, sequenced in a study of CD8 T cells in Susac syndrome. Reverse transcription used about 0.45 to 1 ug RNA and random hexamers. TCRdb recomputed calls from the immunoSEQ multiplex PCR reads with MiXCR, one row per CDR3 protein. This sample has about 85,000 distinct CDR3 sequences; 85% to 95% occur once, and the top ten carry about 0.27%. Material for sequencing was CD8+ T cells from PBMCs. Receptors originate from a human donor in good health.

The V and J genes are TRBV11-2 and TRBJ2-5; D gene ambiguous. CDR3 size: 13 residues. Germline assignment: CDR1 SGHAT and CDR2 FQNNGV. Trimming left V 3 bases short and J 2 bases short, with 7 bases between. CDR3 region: CASSLEQQETQYF. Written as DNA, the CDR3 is TGTGCCAGCAGCTTGGAACAACAAGAGACCCAGTACTTC.

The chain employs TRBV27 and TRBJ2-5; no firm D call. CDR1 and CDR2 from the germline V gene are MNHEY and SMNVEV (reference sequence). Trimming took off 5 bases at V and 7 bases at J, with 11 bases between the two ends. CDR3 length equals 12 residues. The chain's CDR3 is CASSLPVRTQYF. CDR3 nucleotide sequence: TGTGCCAGCAGTCTCCCCGTTCGGACCCAGTACTTC.

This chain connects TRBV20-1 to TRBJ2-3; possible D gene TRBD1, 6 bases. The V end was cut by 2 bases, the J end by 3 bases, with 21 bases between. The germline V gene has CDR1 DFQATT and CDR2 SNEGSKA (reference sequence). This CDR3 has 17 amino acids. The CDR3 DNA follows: TGCAGTGCTAGACCTTTGCATGTGGACAGCCTAACAGATACGCAGTATTTT. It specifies CSARPLHVDSLTDTQYF.

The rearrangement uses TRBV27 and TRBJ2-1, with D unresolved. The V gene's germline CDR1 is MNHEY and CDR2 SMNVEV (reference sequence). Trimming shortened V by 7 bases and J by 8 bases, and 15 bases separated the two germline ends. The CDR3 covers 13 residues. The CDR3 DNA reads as TGTGCCAGCAAGGTGCTAGATAACTATGAGCAGTTCTTC. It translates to CASKVLDNYEQFF.

The CDR3 nucleotides are TGTGCCAGCAGCTTAGAGAGATCCTACGAGCAGTACTTC. This codes for CASSLERSYEQYF. V usage is TRBV7-2 and J usage is TRBJ2-7; the D is unclear. In germline, CDR1 is SGHTA, CDR2 FQGNSA. The ends were cut back, 1 base at V and 1 base at J, with 5 bases in the middle. The CDR3 runs 13 residues.

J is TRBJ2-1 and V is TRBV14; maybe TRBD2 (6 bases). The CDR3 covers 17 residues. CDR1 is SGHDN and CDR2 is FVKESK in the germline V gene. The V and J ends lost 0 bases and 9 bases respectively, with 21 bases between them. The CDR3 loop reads CASSQDWTDHPGSEQFF. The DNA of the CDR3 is TGTGCCAGCAGCCAAGATTGGACGGACCACCCCGGGAGTGAGCAGTTCTTC.

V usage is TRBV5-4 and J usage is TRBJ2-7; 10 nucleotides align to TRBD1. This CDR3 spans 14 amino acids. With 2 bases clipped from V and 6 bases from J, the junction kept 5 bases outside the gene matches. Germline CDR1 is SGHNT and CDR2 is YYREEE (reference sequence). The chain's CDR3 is CASSFGTGDSEQYF. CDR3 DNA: TGTGCCAGCAGCTTCGGGACAGGGGACAGCGAGCAGTACTTC.

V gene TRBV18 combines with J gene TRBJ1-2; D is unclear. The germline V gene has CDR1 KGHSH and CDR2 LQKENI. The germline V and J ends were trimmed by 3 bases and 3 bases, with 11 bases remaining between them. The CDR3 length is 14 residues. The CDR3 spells CASSPRDPDYGYTF. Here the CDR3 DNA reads TGTGCCAGCTCACCGCGAGACCCCGACTATGGCTACACCTTC. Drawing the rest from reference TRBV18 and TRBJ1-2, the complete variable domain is NAGVMQNPRHLVRRRGQEARLRCSPMKGHSHVYWYRQLPEEGLKFMVYLQKENIIDESGMPKERFSAEFPKEGPSILRIQQVVRGDSAAYFCASSPRDPDYGYTFGSGTRLTVV.

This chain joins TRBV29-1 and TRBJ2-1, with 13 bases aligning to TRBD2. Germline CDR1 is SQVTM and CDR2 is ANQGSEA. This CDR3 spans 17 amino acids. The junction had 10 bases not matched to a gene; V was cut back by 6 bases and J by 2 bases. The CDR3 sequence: CSVSGTSGIMTYNEQFF. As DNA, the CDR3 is TGCAGCGTCTCCGGGACTAGCGGGATTATGACCTACAATGAGCAGTTCTTC.

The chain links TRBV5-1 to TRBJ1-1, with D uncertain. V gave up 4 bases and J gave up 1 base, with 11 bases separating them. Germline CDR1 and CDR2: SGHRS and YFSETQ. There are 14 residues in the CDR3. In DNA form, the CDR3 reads TGCGCCAGCAGCACCGGGTCCCAGAACACTGAAGCTTTCTTT. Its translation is CASSTGSQNTEAFF.

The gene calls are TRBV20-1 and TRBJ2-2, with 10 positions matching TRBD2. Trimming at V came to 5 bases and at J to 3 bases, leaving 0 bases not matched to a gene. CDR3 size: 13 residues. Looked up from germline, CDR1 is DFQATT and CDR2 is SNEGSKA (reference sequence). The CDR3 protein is CSAGTSDTGELFF. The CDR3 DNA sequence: TGCAGTGCTGGGACTAGCGACACCGGGGAGCTGTTTTTT.